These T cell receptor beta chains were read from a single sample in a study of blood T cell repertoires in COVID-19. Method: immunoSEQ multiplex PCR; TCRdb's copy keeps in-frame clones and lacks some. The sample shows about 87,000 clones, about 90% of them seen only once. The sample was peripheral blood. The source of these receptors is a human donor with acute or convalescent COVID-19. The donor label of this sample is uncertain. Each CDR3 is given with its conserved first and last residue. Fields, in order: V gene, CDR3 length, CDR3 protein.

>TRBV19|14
CASSGGHIQETQYF
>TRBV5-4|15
CASTPGGGWANEQFF
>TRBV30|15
CAWSPGQAVTDTQYF
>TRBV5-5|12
CASNLLYNEQFF
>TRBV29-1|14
CSIYSGTGPREQYF
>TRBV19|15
CASRARGGFNYGYTF
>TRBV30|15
CAWRGGGIPNEKLFF
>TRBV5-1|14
CASSLERGSNEQFF
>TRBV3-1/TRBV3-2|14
CASSQVSRSYEQYF
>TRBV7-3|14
CASSPTGGQSGYTF
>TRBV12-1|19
CASSWGRGSPLSGANVLTF